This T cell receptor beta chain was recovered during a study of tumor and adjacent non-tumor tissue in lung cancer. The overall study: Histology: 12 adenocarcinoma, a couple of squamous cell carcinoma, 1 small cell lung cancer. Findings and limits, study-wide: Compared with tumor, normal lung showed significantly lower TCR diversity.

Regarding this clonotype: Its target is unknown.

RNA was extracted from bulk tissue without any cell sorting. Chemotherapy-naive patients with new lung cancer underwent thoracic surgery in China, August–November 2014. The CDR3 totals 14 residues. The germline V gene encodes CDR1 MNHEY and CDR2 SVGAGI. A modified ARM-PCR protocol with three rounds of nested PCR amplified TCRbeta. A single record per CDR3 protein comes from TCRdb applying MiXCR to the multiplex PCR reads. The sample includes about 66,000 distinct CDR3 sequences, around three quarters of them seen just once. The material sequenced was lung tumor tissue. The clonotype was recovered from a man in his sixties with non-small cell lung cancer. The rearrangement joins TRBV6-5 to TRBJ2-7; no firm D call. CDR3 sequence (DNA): TGTACCAACAGTTACGACCGGAACTCCTACGAGCAGTACTTC. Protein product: CTNSYDRNSYEQYF.